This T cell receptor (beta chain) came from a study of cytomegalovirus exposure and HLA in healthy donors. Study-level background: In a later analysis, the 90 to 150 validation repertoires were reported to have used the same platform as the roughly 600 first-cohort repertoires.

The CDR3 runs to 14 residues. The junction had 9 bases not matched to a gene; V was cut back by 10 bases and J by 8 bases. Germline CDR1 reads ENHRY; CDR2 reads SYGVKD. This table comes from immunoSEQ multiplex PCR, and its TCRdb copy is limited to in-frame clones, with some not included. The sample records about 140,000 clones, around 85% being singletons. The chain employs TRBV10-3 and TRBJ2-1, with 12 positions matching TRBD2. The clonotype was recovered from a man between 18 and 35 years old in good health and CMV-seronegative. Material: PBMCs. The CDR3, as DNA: TGTGCCACCCGTACTAGCGGGAGGATCGATGAGCAGTTCTTC. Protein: CATRTSGRIDEQFF.